Ten or more counts support the clone carrying this TCR beta chain. The antigen is undetermined. This CDR3 is also generated by other DNA sequences in the sample. This sample stems from a study of shared clonotypes between healthy human individuals. Findings and limits, study-wide: Among donors, the sharing of clonotypes was expected to be influenced by sequencing depth.

V lost 4 bases, J lost 4 bases, and 7 bases stayed unmatched. Per germline, CDR1 LNHDA and CDR2 SQIVND (reference sequence). This CDR3 spans 15 amino acids. This table comes from immunoSEQ multiplex PCR, and its TCRdb copy is limited to in-frame clones, with some not included. The repertoire holds about 1.1 million clones, 60% to 80% seen once, with 0.7% to 0.95% in the top ten. The V call is TRBV19, the J call TRBJ2-7; 10 bases fit TRBD2. Sequenced material: memory CD4+ T cells from PBMCs. Subset meaning: CD45RA-negative fraction. This clonotype was sampled from a man in his late teens or twenties in good health. Some clones in this sample may be carry-over from other donors' samples. The CDR3 bases are TGTGCCAGTAGTACAGGACTAGCGGCACCATACGAGCAGTACTTC. It is translated as CASSTGLAAPYEQYF. The full variable domain, its missing parts supplied by reference TRBV19 and TRBJ2-7, is DGGITQSPKYLFRKEGQNVTLSCEQNLNHDAMYWYRQDPGQGLRLIYYSQIVNDFQKGDIAEGYSVSREKKESFPLTVTSAQKNPTAFYLCASSTGLAAPYEQYFGPGTRLTVT.